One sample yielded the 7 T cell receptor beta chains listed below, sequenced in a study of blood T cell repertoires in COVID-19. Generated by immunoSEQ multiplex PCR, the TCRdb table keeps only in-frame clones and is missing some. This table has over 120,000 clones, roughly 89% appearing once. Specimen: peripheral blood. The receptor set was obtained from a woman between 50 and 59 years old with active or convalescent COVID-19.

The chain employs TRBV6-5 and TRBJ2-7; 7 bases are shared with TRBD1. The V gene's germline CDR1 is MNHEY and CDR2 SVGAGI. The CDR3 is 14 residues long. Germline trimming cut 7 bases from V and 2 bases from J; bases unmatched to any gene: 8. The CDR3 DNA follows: TGTGCCAGCACCCGGACAGGAAGACCCTACGAGCAGTACTTC. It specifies CASTRTGRPYEQYF.

CDR3 amino acids: CASSPDTRGTGELFF. The CDR3, as DNA: TGTGCCAGCAGCCCAGATACGCGGGGCACCGGGGAGCTGTTTTTT. The V call is TRBV9, the J call TRBJ2-2, with D possibly being TRBD2 (6 bases). Germline V gene lookup returns CDR1 SGDLS and CDR2 YYNGEE. The CDR3 consists of 15 residues. V lost 4 bases and J lost 4, with 14 bases in between.

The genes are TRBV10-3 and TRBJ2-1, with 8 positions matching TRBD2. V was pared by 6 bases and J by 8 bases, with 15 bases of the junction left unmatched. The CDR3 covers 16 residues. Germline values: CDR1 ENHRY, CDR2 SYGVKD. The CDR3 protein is CAISEGLAGGSDEQFF. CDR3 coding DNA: TGTGCCATCAGCGAGGGCCTAGCGGGTGGGTCCGATGAGCAGTTCTTC.

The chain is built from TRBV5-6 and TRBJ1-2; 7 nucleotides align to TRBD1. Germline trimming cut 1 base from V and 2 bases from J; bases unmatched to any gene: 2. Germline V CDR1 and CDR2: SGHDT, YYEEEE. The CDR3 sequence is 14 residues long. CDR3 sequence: CASSLKDRNYGYTF. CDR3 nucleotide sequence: TGTGCCAGCAGCTTGAAGGACAGGAACTATGGCTACACCTTC.

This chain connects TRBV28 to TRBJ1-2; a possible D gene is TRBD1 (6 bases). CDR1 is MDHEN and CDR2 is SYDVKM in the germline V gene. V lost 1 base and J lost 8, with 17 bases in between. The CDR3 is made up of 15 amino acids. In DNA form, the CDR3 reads TGTGCCAGCAGTTTATCAGCGGGGGCCACGGGAGGCTACACCTTC. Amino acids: CASSLSAGATGGYTF.

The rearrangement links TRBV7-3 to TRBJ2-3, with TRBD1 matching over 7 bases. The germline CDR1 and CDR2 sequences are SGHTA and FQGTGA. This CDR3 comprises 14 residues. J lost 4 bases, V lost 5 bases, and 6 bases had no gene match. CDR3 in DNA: TGTGCCAGCAGCCCCCACGGACAGGCAGATACGCAGTATTTT. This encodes CASSPHGQADTQYF. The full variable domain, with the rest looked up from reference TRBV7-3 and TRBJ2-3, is GAGVSQTPSNKVTEKGKYVELRCDPISGHTALYWYRQSLGQGPEFLIYFQGTGAADDSGLPNDRFFAVRPEGSVSTLKIQRTERGDSAVYLCASSPHGQADTQYFGPGTRLTVL.

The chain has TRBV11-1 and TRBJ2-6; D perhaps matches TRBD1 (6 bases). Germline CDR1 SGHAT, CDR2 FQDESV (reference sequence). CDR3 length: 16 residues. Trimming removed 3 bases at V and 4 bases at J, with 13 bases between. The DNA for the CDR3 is TGTGCCAGCAGCTTGGGGGCGAGTTCCGGGGCCAACGTCCTGACTTTC. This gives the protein CASSLGASSGANVLTF.